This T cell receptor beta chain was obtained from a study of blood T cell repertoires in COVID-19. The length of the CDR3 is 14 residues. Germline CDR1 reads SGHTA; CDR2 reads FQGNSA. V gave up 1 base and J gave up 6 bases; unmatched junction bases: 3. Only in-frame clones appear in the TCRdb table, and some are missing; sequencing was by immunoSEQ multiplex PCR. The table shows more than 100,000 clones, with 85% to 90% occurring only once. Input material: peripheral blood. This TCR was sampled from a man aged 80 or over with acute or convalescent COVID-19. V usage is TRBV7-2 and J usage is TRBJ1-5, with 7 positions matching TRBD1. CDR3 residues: CASSLGQGSQPQHF. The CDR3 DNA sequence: TGTGCCAGCAGCTTAGGACAGGGCAGTCAGCCCCAGCATTTT.